This TCR beta chain was identified in a study of graft-versus-host responses after intestinal transplantation. A remark on this clone: Its antigen is not identified.

Measured with immunoSEQ multiplex PCR; TCRdb has only the in-frame clones, and not every one. The sample yields about 57,000 clones, around 90% seen once. V shed 1 base, J shed 7 bases, and the junction held 9 bases outside the gene matches. There are 16 residues in the CDR3. Germline V gene sequence: CDR1 SGHAT, CDR2 FQNNGV. Study conclusions and caveats: Among recipient marrow samples, GvH clones were found; some appeared first in ileum or blood. Early post-transplant HvG declines tracked with peak circulating GvH clone levels.

The receptor's source is a human patient who received an intestinal transplant, so some T cells may come from the graft donor. The chain carries TRBV11-2 and TRBJ1-4; 7 nucleotides match TRBD1. The sample was PBMCs, taken 26 days after transplant. CDR3 amino acids: CASSLVEGAVPEKLFF. CDR3 sequence (DNA): TGTGCCAGCAGCTTAGTCGAGGGGGCGGTTCCTGAAAAACTGTTTTTT.